These T cell receptor beta chains were read from a single sample in a study of T cell changes during pregnancy in multiple sclerosis. Clones were read by immunoSEQ multiplex PCR, and TCRdb kept only the in-frame ones, dropping some. The table lists tens of thousands of clones, about 91% of them singletons. Sequencing was performed on peripheral blood, taken before pregnancy. These receptors all come from a female donor with multiple sclerosis, enrolled in a pregnancy study. CDR3s include the opening cysteine and the closing phenylalanine or tryptophan. The order of the fields is D gene, V gene, J gene, clone size, CDR3 DNA, CDR3 protein. D genes are given only for firm matches. Clone size, where shown, is once, few, many, or a class for clones that have expanded.

d_call: NA
v_call: TRBV2
j_call: TRBJ1-4
clone_size: NA
cdr3_nt: TGTGCCAGCACTAGACAGCTTAATGAAAAACTGTTTTTT
cdr3_aa: CASTRQLNEKLFF

d_call: TRBD1
v_call: TRBV18
j_call: TRBJ2-2
clone_size: NA
cdr3_nt: TGTGCCAGCTCACCACGGACAGGGATAGCCGGGGAGCTGTTTTTT
cdr3_aa: CASSPRTGIAGELFF

d_call: NA
v_call: TRBV7-9
j_call: TRBJ2-7
clone_size: NA
cdr3_nt: TGTGCCAGCAGCCCCAGCGTAGATAGCGGCAAGCAGTACTTC
cdr3_aa: CASSPSVDSGKQYF

d_call: TRBD1
v_call: TRBV7-2
j_call: TRBJ1-5
clone_size: NA
cdr3_nt: TGTGCCAGCAGCTTACGACAGGGCCTACAGCCCCAGCATTTT
cdr3_aa: CASSLRQGLQPQHF

d_call: NA
v_call: TRBV2
j_call: TRBJ2-1
clone_size: NA
cdr3_nt: TGTGCCAGCAGAAAAGAAGCGGGCCGGACCGTTTACAATGAGCAGTTCTTC
cdr3_aa: CASRKEAGRTVYNEQFF

d_call: NA
v_call: TRBV15
j_call: TRBJ1-3
clone_size: NA
cdr3_nt: TGTGCCACCAGCAGAGGGGGCGTTGTGGCTGGAAACACCATATATTTT
cdr3_aa: CATSRGGVVAGNTIYF

d_call: NA
v_call: TRBV7-8
j_call: TRBJ2-7
clone_size: NA
cdr3_nt: TGTGCCAGCAGCAGCTTAGTATTTGGAGGGGCCGCCTACGAGCAGTACTTC
cdr3_aa: CASSSLVFGGAAYEQYF

d_call: TRBD1
v_call: TRBV7-6
j_call: TRBJ2-2
clone_size: NA
cdr3_nt: TGTGCCAGCAGCTTAACCCGGACAGGGAATAAAGCCGGGGAGCTGTTTTTT
cdr3_aa: CASSLTRTGNKAGELFF

d_call: TRBD1
v_call: TRBV19
j_call: TRBJ2-1
clone_size: NA
cdr3_nt: TGTGCCAGTAAACGACAGGGGCCCTACAATGAGCAGTTCTTC
cdr3_aa: CASKRQGPYNEQFF

d_call: NA
v_call: TRBV19
j_call: TRBJ2-3
clone_size: NA
cdr3_nt: TGTGCCAGTAGTATAGATGAACAGGCCACAGATACGCAGTATTTT
cdr3_aa: CASSIDEQATDTQYF

d_call: NA
v_call: TRBV10-1
j_call: TRBJ2-1
clone_size: NA
cdr3_nt: TGCGCCAGCAGTGAGAGGGGACTCCCCTCTAATGAGCAGTTCTTC
cdr3_aa: CASSERGLPSNEQFF

d_call: NA
v_call: TRBV27
j_call: TRBJ2-2
clone_size: NA
cdr3_nt: TGTGCCAGCAGTTTATGGCAGGGCCCGAACACCGGGGAGCTGTTTTTT
cdr3_aa: CASSLWQGPNTGELFF

d_call: TRBD2
v_call: TRBV2
j_call: TRBJ2-3
clone_size: NA
cdr3_nt: TGTGCCAGCAGTGATTCTAGCGGGGGAACAGATACGCAGTATTTT
cdr3_aa: CASSDSSGGTDTQYF

d_call: NA
v_call: TRBV2
j_call: TRBJ2-1
clone_size: few
cdr3_nt: TGTGCCAGCAGCCGGGGGGCGGTACAATATATTTTCTTC
cdr3_aa: CASSRGAVQYIFF

d_call: TRBD2
v_call: TRBV10-3
j_call: TRBJ2-7
clone_size: NA
cdr3_nt: TGTGCCATCTCGGCGGGAGGGGACTACGAGCAGTACTTC
cdr3_aa: CAISAGGDYEQYF

d_call: TRBD2
v_call: TRBV7-8
j_call: TRBJ2-7
clone_size: NA
cdr3_nt: TGTGCCAGCAGCTTAGTCGGGACTAGCGACCCCGAGCAGTACTTC
cdr3_aa: CASSLVGTSDPEQYF

d_call: TRBD1
v_call: TRBV5-1
j_call: TRBJ1-1
clone_size: few
cdr3_nt: TGCGCCAGCAGCCTGGGACAGCAGAACACTGAAGCTTTCTTT
cdr3_aa: CASSLGQQNTEAFF

d_call: NA
v_call: TRBV5-4
j_call: TRBJ2-7
clone_size: NA
cdr3_nt: TGTGCCAGCAGCTTGGGGGGGCAATACGAGCAGTACTTC
cdr3_aa: CASSLGGQYEQYF

d_call: NA
v_call: TRBV28
j_call: TRBJ1-5
clone_size: NA
cdr3_nt: TGTGCCAGCAGTTTTTCGGGGAGCAATCAGCCCCAGCATTTT
cdr3_aa: CASSFSGSNQPQHF

d_call: NA
v_call: TRBV7-8
j_call: TRBJ2-5
clone_size: NA
cdr3_nt: TGTGCCAGCAGCTCGGGACTCCCCCTAGAGACCCAGTACTTC
cdr3_aa: CASSSGLPLETQYF

d_call: TRBD2
v_call: TRBV4-1
j_call: TRBJ2-3
clone_size: NA
cdr3_nt: TGCGCCAGCAGCCTTGGCGGGGGGGCGAATACGCAGTATTTT
cdr3_aa: CASSLGGGANTQYF

d_call: TRBD1
v_call: TRBV27
j_call: TRBJ2-7
clone_size: NA
cdr3_nt: TGTGCCAGCAGTTTAGGGACAGTCGACGAGCAGTACTTC
cdr3_aa: CASSLGTVDEQYF

d_call: NA
v_call: TRBV6-1
j_call: TRBJ1-2
clone_size: NA
cdr3_nt: TGTGCCAGCAGTGAGGCGGGGACGGGGCTACCCACCAGTGGCTACACCTTC
cdr3_aa: CASSEAGTGLPTSGYTF

d_call: NA
v_call: TRBV18
j_call: TRBJ1-2
clone_size: NA
cdr3_nt: TGTGCCAGCTCACCATCTAAGGGGCTTGGCTATGGCTACACCTTC
cdr3_aa: CASSPSKGLGYGYTF

d_call: TRBD2
v_call: TRBV6-4
j_call: TRBJ2-3
clone_size: NA
cdr3_nt: TGTGCCAGCAGTGACACCATGAGCCCCGGACTAGCGGGGGGATTTAACACAGATACGCAGTATTTT
cdr3_aa: CASSDTMSPGLAGGFNTDTQYF

d_call: TRBD1
v_call: TRBV7-2
j_call: TRBJ1-5
clone_size: NA
cdr3_nt: TGTGCCAGCAGCTTAGAGACAGGGTATAATCAGCCCCAGCATTTT
cdr3_aa: CASSLETGYNQPQHF

d_call: NA
v_call: TRBV14
j_call: TRBJ2-7
clone_size: NA
cdr3_nt: TGTGCCAGCAGCCAAGACTCCGTCTACGAGCAGTACTTC
cdr3_aa: CASSQDSVYEQYF

d_call: TRBD1
v_call: TRBV27
j_call: TRBJ2-5
clone_size: NA
cdr3_nt: TGTGCCAGCAGTCTAGCTGACAGGGGGCGCGGGGAGACCCAGTACTTC
cdr3_aa: CASSLADRGRGETQYF

d_call: TRBD2
v_call: TRBV19
j_call: TRBJ2-7
clone_size: NA
cdr3_nt: TGTGCCAGTACCGATCCGAGCGGGGGATCTTACGAGCAGTACTTC
cdr3_aa: CASTDPSGGSYEQYF

d_call: NA
v_call: TRBV7-8
j_call: TRBJ2-7
clone_size: NA
cdr3_nt: TGTGCCAGCAGCTTAGAATATTACGAGCAGTACTTC
cdr3_aa: CASSLEYYEQYF

d_call: NA
v_call: TRBV7-8
j_call: TRBJ2-1
clone_size: NA
cdr3_nt: TGTGCCAGCAGCATCCGGGGTGCCCGCCTCAATGAGCAGTTCTTC
cdr3_aa: CASSIRGARLNEQFF